A single sample is the source of the 10 T cell receptor beta chains below, sequenced in a study of spatial heterogeneity in lung cancer. Study-level results: Expanded intratumoral alpha and beta TCR counts tracked tumor mutation counts.

Regarding time point: sample taken at primary tumor resection. Which antigens these TCRs recognize remains unknown. One entry per CDR3 protein, called by TCRdb with MiXCR from the 5' RACE reads. In the table there are roughly 5,000 distinct CDR3 sequences, roughly 31% of which are singletons. Sequences were derived from lung tumor tissue, sampled at surgery. The receptors stem from a male donor with early-stage non-small cell lung cancer.

This clonotype was observed many times. The chain uses TRBV29-1 and TRBJ2-2; TRBD2 matches at 14 bases. This CDR3 contains 20 residues. Germline lookup yields CDR1 SQVTM and CDR2 ANQGSEA. The trim removed 4 bases at V and 7 bases at J, leaving 20 bases unmatched. The CDR3 DNA reads as TGCAGCGTTGGGGTGTTGACTAGCGGGAGGGTCCCTTATCTGAGCGGGGAGCTGTTTTTT. It codes for CSVGVLTSGRVPYLSGELFF.

By share, this clonotype counts as medium-sized. J is TRBJ2-2 and V is TRBV5-6; D not certain. Germline V CDR1 and CDR2: SGHDT, YYEEEE. The ends were cut back, 0 bases at V and 7 bases at J, with 7 bases in the middle. This CDR3 is built from 13 residues. DNA of the CDR3: TGTGCCAGCAGCTTGGGGCCCGGCGGGGAGCTGTTTTTT. Its translation is CASSLGPGGELFF.

In its sample, this clonotype ranks as medium-sized. The rearrangement joins TRBV20-1 to TRBJ1-5, with D possibly being TRBD1 (5 bases). Between the trimmed V and J ends, which lost 6 bases and 5 bases, there was a span of 17 bases. Germline values: CDR1 DFQATT, CDR2 SNEGSKA (reference sequence). The CDR3 consists of 14 residues. The CDR3, as DNA: TGCAGTGCCCCAAAGGGTGGGGGGGATCAGCCCCAGCATTTT. The encoded protein is CSAPKGGGDQPQHF.

This clonotype was seen only a few times. The chain employs TRBV4-2 and TRBJ2-7, with a weak D call TRBD2 (7 bases). V lost 1 base and J lost 1, with 14 bases in between. This CDR3 has 16 residues. Germline V gene sequence: CDR1 LGHNA, CDR2 YNFKEQ. The CDR3 DNA follows: TGTGCCAGCAGCCAAGTGGGGGGGCCCCCATCCTACGAGCAGTACTTC. Its translation: CASSQVGGPPSYEQYF.

The chain uses TRBV20-1 and TRBJ2-2; the D gene could be TRBD1 or TRBD2 (5 bases each). The CDR3 consists of 16 residues. Germline V gene lookup returns CDR1 DFQATT and CDR2 SNEGSKA (reference sequence). The ends were cut back, 3 bases at V and 2 bases at J, with 16 bases in the middle. This CDR3 reads CSARGVDGHNTGELFF. The CDR3 nucleotides are TGCAGTGCTAGGGGGGTAGACGGCCACAACACCGGGGAGCTGTTTTTT.

This chain links TRBV2 with TRBJ2-2; D remains ambiguous. Germline lookup yields CDR1 SNHLY and CDR2 FYNNEI. Trimming stripped 4 bases from V and 6 bases from J, with 6 bases between. This CDR3 has 12 residues. The CDR3 region has the DNA TGTGCCAGCAGTGCTGGGTCCGGGGAGCTGTTTTTT. Its translation is CASSAGSGELFF.

In DNA, the CDR3 is TGTGCCAGCAGCCGTCCGACAGGGGGCGAAGAAAAACTGTTTTTT. This translates into CASSRPTGGEEKLFF. The chain joins TRBV5-6 to TRBJ1-4, with 10 positions matching TRBD1. Germline-derived CDR1 and CDR2 are SGHDT and YYEEEE. The V segment lost 4 bases and the J segment 8 bases; nucleotides outside the gene matches: 8. This CDR3 is 15 amino acids long. Complete variable domain (other parts from reference TRBV5-6 and TRBJ1-4): DAGVTQSPTHLIKTRGQQVTLRCSPKSGHDTVSWYQQALGQGPQFIFQYYEEEERQRGNFPDRFSGHQFPNYSSELNVNALLLGDSALYLCASSRPTGGEEKLFFGSGTQLSVL.

The V gene is TRBV5-5, the J gene TRBJ2-5; no definite D call. Trimming pared 0 bases from V and 4 bases from J, leaving 4 bases between. Germline CDR1 is SGHKS and CDR2 is YYEKEE (reference sequence). There are 12 residues in the CDR3. The CDR3 sequence: CASSLDGETQYF. The CDR3 bases are TGTGCCAGCAGCTTGGACGGAGAGACCCAGTACTTC.

Sample share makes this clonotype medium-sized. The genes are TRBV28 and TRBJ1-2; a possible D gene is TRBD1 (5 bases). The germline V gene has CDR1 MDHEN and CDR2 SYDVKM. V was clipped by 7 bases and J by 9 bases, with 21 bases between them. The CDR3 has 14 residues. The CDR3 loop reads CASTLQGTLRRYTF. The CDR3 DNA sequence: TGTGCCAGCACCTTACAAGGGACGCTCCGTCGCTACACCTTC.

The J gene is TRBJ2-7, the V gene TRBV20-1; TRBD2 matches 10 bases. The CDR3 sequence is 13 residues long. The germline V gene encodes CDR1 DFQATT and CDR2 SNEGSKA (reference sequence). Trimming at V came to 6 bases and at J to 6 bases, leaving 8 bases not matched to a gene. CDR3 DNA sequence: TGCAGTGCCACCAGCGGGAGGGCCTCCGAGCAGTACTTC. It encodes CSATSGRASEQYF.